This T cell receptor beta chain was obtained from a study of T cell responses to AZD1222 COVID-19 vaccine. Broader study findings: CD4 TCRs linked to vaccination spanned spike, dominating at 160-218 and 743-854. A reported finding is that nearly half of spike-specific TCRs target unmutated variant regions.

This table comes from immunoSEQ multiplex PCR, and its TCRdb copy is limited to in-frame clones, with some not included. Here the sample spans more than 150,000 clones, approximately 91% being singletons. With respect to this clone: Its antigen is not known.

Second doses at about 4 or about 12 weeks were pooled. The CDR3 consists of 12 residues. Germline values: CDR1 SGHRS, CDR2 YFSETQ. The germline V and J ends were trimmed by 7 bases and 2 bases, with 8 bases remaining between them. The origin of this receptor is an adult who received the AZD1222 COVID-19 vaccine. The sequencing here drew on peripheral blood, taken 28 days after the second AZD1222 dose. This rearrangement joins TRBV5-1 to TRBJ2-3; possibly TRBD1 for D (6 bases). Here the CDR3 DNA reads TGCGCCAGCCAGGGGTCCACAGATACGCAGTATTTT. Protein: CASQGSTDTQYF.